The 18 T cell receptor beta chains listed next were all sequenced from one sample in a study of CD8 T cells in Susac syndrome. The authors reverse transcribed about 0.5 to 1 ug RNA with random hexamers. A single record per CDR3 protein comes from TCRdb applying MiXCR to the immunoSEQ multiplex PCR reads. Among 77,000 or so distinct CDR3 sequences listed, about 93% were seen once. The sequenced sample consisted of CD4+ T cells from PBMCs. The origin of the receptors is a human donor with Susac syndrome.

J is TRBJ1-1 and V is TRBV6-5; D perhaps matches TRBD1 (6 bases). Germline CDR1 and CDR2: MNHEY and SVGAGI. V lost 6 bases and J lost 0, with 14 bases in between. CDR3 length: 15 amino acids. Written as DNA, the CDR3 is TGTGCCAGCAGCTGGAACAGGGATATGAACACTGAAGCTTTCTTT. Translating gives CASSWNRDMNTEAFF.

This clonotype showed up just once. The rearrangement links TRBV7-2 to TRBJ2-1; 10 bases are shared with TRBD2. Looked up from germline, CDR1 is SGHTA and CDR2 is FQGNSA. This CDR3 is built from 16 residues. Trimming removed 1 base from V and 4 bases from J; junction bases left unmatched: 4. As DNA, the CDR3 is TGTGCCAGCAGCTTAGTACGGACTAGCGGTTACAATGAGCAGTTCTTC. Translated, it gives CASSLVRTSGYNEQFF.

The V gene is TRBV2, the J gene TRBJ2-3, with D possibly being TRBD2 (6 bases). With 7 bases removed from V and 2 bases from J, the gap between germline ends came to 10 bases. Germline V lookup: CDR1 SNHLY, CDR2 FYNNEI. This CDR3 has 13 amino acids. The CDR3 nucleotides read TGTGCCAGCAACGGGGGACTCACAGATACGCAGTATTTT. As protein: CASNGGLTDTQYF.

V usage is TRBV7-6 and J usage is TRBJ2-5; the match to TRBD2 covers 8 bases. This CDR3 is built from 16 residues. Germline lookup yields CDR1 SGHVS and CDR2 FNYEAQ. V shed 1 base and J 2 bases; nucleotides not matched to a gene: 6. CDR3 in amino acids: CASSLVQAGVQETQYF. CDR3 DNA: TGTGCCAGCAGCTTAGTTCAAGCGGGAGTGCAAGAGACCCAGTACTTC.

The CDR3 DNA reads TGCAGCGCACTTTGGGAGACCCAGTACTTC. This sequence encodes CSALWETQYF. The genes are TRBV29-1 and TRBJ2-5, with unresolved D. CDR1 is SQVTM, CDR2 ANQGSEA, per germline. The CDR3 sequence is 10 residues long. V was shortened by 7 bases and J by 5 bases, with 8 bases between the two germline ends.

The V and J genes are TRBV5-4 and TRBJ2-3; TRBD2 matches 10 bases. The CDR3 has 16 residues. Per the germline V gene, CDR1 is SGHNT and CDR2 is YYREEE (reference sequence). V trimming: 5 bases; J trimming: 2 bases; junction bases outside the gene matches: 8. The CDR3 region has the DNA TGTGCCAGCAGTATCAAACTAGCGGGAACCACAGATACGCAGTATTTT. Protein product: CASSIKLAGTTDTQYF.

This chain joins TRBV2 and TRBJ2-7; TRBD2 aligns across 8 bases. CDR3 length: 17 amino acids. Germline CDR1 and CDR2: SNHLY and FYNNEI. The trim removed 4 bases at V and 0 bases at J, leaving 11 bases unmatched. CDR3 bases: TGTGCCAGCAGTGTCCCTCTGCGCGGGAGGACCTCCTACGAGCAGTACTTC. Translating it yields CASSVPLRGRTSYEQYF. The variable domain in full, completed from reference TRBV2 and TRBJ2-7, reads EPEVTQTPSHQVTQMGQEVILRCVPISNHLYFYWYRQILGQKVEFLVSFYNNEISEKSEIFDDQFSVERPDGSNFTLKIRSTKLEDSAMYFCASSVPLRGRTSYEQYFGPGTRLTVT.

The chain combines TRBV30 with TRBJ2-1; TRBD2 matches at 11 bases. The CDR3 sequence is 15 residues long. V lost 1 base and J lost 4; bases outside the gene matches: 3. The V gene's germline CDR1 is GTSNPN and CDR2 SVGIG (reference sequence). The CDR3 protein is CAWSASSGGYNEQFF. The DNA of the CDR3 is TGTGCCTGGAGTGCCTCTAGCGGGGGGTACAATGAGCAGTTCTTC.

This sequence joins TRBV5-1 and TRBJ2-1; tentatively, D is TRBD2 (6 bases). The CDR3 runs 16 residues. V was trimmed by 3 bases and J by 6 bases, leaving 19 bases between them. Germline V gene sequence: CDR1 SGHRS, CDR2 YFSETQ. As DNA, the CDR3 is TGCGCCAGCAGCTCTCGGACTACTGTTTACCGCAATGAGCAGTTCTTC. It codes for CASSSRTTVYRNEQFF.

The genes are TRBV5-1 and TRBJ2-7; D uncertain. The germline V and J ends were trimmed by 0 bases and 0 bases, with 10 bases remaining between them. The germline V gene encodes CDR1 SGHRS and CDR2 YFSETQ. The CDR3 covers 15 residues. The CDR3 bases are TGCGCCAGCAGCTTGGGAGGCAGTAACTCCTACGAGCAGTACTTC. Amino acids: CASSLGGSNSYEQYF.

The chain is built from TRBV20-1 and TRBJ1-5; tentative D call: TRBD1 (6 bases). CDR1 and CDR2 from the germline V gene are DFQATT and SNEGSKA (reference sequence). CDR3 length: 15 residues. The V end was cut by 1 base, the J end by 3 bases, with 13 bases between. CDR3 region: CSARATGTSNQPQHF. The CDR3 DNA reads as TGCAGTGCTAGAGCCACAGGGACCTCCAATCAGCCCCAGCATTTT.

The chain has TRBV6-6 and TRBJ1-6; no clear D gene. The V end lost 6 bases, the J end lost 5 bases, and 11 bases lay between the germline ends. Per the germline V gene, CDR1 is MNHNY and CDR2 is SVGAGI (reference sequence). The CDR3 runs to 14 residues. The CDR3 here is CASSRGRDNSPLHF. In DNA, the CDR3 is TGTGCCAGCAGCCGCGGACGGGATAATTCACCCCTCCACTTT.

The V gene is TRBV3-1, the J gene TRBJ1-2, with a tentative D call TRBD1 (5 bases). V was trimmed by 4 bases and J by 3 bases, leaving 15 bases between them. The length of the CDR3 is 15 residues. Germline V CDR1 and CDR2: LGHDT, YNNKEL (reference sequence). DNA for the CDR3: TGTGCCAGCAGCCTACAGGTTTGGGGACACTATGGCTACACCTTC. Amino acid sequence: CASSLQVWGHYGYTF.

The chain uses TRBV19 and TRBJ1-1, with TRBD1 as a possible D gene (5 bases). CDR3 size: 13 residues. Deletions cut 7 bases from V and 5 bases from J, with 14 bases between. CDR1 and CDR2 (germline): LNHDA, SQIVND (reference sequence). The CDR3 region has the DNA TGTGCCAGTACCCCCCGGGGGAGGACTGAAGCTTTCTTT. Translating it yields CASTPRGRTEAFF.

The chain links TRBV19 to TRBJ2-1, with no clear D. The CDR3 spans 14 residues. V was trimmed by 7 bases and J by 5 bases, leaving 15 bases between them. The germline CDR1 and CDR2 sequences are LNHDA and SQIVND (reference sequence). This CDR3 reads CASTTWVDHNEQFF. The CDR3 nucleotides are TGTGCCAGTACCACCTGGGTTGATCACAATGAGCAGTTCTTC.

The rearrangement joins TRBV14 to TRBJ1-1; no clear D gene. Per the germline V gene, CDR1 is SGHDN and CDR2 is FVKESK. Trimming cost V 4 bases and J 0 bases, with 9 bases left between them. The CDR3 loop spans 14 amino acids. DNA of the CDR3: TGTGCCAGCAGCCTTCCCGGGATGAACACTGAAGCTTTCTTT. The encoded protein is CASSLPGMNTEAFF.

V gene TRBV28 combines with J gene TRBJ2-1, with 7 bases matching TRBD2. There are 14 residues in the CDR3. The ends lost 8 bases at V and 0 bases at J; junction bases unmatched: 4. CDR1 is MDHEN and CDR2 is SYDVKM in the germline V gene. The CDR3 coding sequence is TGTGCCAGCCGCGCTAGCGGCTCCTACAATGAGCAGTTCTTC. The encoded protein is CASRASGSYNEQFF.

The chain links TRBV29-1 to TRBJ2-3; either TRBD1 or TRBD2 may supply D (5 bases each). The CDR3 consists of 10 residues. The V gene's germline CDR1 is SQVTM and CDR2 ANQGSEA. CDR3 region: CRMGEFTQYF. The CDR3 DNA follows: TGCAGGATGGGGGAATTTACGCAGTATTTT.